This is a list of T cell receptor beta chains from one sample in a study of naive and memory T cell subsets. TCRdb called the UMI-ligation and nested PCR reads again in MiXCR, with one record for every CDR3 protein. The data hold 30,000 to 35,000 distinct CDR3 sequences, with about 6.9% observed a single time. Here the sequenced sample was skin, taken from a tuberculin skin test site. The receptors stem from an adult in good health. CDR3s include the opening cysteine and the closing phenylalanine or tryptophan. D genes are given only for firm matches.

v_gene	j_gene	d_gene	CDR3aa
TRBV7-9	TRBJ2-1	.	CAHRPGNEQFF
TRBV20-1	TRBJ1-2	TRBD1	CSARGWTGANYGYTF
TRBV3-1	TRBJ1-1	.	CASSQVITGTEAFF
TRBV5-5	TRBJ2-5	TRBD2	CASSLVPTSGGEGTQYF
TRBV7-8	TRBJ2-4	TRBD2	CASSLNLWTSDPIQYF
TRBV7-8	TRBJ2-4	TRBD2	CASSPGTSGPIAKNIQYF
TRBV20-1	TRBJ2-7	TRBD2	CSARDLAGFSYEQYF
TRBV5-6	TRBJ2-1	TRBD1	CASSPIRAGGLEQFF
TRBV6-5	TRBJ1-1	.	CASSYEFNTEAFF
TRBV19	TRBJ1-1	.	CASRETGVRRIGTEAFF
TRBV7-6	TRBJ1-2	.	CAISEGSLNYGYTF
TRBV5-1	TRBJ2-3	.	CASSRGFTDTQYF
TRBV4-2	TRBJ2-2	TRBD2	CASSQDQASGEVGELFF
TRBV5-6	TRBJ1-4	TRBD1	CASSPSGGEKLFF
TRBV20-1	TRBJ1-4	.	CSAQITSGANEKLFF
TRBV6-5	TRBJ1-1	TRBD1	CASSYGTGSMNTEAFF
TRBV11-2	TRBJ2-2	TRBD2	CASSSVAPGLAGGYSTGELFF
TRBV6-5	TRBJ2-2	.	CASRGRWNTGELFF
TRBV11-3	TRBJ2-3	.	CASSPGGGPTDTQYF
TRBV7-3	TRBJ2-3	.	CASSPKETDTQYF
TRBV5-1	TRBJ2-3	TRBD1	CASSLGQGVFSDTQYF
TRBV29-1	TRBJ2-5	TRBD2	CSVAAGETQYF
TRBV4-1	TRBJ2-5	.	CASSPSVGGPQETQYF
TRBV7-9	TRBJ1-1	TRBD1	CASSPPKGQGAMGTEAFF
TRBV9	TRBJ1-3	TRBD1	CASSVDWGTWDSQLNTIYF
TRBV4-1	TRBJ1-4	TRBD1	CASSEGQYNEKLFF
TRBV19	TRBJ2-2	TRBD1	CASEPRTGYTGELFF
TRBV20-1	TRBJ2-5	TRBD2	CSARDSSGGIKETQYF
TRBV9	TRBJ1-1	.	CASSVQGGVIRAEAFF
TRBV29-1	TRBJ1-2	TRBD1	CSAGTGEGYTF
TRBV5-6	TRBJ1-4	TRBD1	CASSLQGAATNEKLFF
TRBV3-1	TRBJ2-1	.	CASSPGHYSYNEQFF
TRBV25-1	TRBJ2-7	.	CAGNGGRRGYYEQYF
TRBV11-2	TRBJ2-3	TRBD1	CASSYGQGGSTDTQYF
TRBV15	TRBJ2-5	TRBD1	CATSRPGTDQETQYF
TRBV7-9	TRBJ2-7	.	CASSSPTLGRFYEQYF
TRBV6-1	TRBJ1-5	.	CASSEWQGRNQPQHF
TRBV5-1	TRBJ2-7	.	CASSLTTGHEQYF
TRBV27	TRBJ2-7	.	CASSSTSAGVEQYF
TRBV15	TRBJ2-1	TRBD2	CATSRDSGSGGRFNEQFF
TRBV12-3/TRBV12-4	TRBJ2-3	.	CASSLSGPSQYF
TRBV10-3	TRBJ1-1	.	CATFAGYRNTEAFF
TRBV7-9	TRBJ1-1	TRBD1	CASRPGQANRTPEAFF
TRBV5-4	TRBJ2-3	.	CASNARKGGQSDTQYF
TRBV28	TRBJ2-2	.	CASKSTVSTGELFF
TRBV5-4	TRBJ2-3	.	CASSLRQGEGDTQYF
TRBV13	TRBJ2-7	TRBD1	CASSIQGARYEQYF
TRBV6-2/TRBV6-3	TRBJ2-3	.	CASSPRRAGTQYF
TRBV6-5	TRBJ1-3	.	CASSYRGVSGNTIYF
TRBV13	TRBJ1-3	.	CASSMPSSSGNTIYF
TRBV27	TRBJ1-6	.	CASSSKWGDSPLHF
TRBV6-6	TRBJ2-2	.	CASAFSGELFF
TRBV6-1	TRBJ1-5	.	CASSEFSGLSNQPQHF
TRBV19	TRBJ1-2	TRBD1	CASRSSGGPYGYTF